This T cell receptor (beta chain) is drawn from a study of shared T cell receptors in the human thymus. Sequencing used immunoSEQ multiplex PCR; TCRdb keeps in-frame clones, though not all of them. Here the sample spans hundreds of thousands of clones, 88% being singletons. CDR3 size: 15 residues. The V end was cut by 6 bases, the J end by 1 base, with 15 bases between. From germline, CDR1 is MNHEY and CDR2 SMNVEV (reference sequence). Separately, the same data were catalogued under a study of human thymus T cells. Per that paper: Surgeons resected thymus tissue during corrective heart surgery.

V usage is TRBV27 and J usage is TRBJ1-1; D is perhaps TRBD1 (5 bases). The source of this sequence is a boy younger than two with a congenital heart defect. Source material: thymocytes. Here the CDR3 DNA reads TGTGCCAGCAGGCGCGCAGGGCGAGGGAACACTGAAGCTTTCTTT. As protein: CASRRAGRGNTEAFF.